This T cell receptor beta chain was sequenced for a study of cytomegalovirus exposure and HLA in healthy donors. The CDR3 is made up of 14 amino acids. The germline V and J ends were trimmed by 0 bases and 4 bases, with 10 bases remaining between them. Germline CDR1 reads SGHRS; CDR2 reads YFSETQ. There are a few counts of this clone. Other DNA sequences of this sample code for an identical CDR3. PCR employed 60 Vbeta and 13 Jbeta primers. Clones were sequenced by immunoSEQ multiplex PCR, and TCRdb holds only the in-frame ones, with some missing. Of approximately 92,000 clones in the sample, just under 70% were seen once.

Sequenced material: PBMCs. The gene calls are TRBV5-1 and TRBJ1-1; no firm D call. This TCR was recovered from a middle-aged man in good health and CMV-seronegative. The CDR3 loop is CASSLGQVGTEAFF. CDR3 in DNA: TGCGCCAGCAGCTTGGGCCAGGTGGGCACTGAAGCTTTCTTT.